The 5 T cell receptor beta chains presented below share a single source sample, sequenced in a study of blood T cell repertoires in COVID-19. Only in-frame clones appear in the TCRdb table, and some are missing; sequencing was by immunoSEQ multiplex PCR. This table has about 270,000 clones, around 87% appearing once. The sequenced sample was peripheral blood. These receptors originate from a woman in her forties or fifties with acute or convalescent COVID-19.

The chain employs TRBV10-3 and TRBJ2-1, with TRBD1 as a possible D gene (6 bases). This CDR3 spans 15 amino acids. CDR1 and CDR2 from the germline V gene are ENHRY and SYGVKD. Trimming pared 5 bases from V and 3 bases from J, leaving 14 bases between. The CDR3 sequence is CAISLAGVGYNEQFF. The CDR3 DNA is TGTGCCATCAGTCTGGCAGGGGTCGGCTACAATGAGCAGTTCTTC.

The V call is TRBV28, the J call TRBJ1-5; 9 nucleotides align to TRBD1. The CDR3 spans 15 residues. Germline CDR1 MDHEN, CDR2 SYDVKM. V dropped 2 bases and J dropped 5; count of bases not matched to a gene: 4. CDR3: CASSLPGQGYQPQHF. Written as DNA, the CDR3 is TGTGCCAGCAGTTTACCGGGACAGGGTTATCAGCCCCAGCATTTT.

The genes are TRBV28 and TRBJ1-2, with D possibly TRBD1 on 6 matching bases. The germline gives CDR1 MDHEN, CDR2 SYDVKM. V lost 6 bases, J lost 6 bases, and 14 bases lay in between. The CDR3 length is 13 residues. The CDR3 region is CASRPQGFDGYTF. Written as DNA, the CDR3 is TGTGCCAGCAGACCTCAGGGGTTTGATGGCTACACCTTC.

In the case of this clone: Distinct nucleotide sequences in the sample also encode this CDR3. The chain employs TRBV2 and TRBJ1-2; D not certain. CDR1 SNHLY and CDR2 FYNNEI come from the germline V gene. Trimming left V 4 bases short and J 3 bases short, with 6 bases between. This CDR3 has 12 residues. Here the CDR3 reads CASSGQDYGYTF. As DNA, the CDR3 is TGTGCCAGCAGTGGGCAGGACTATGGCTACACCTTC.

J is TRBJ1-1 and V is TRBV30, with D unresolved. Between the trimmed V and J ends, which lost 1 base and 6 bases, there was a span of 21 bases. CDR3 size: 16 residues. Germline values: CDR1 GTSNPN, CDR2 SVGIG (reference sequence). The CDR3 nucleotides read TGTGCCTGGAGTGGAGGTCCTTCGGCTTTTAGATCTGAAGCTTTCTTT. Translated: CAWSGGPSAFRSEAFF. The entire variable domain, with the rest obtained from reference TRBV30 and TRBJ1-1, is as follows: SQTIHQWPATLVQPVGSPLSLECTVEGTSNPNLYWYRQAAGRGLQLLFYSVGIGQISSEVPQNLSASRPQDRQFILSSKKLLLSDSGFYLCAWSGGPSAFRSEAFFGQGTRLTVV.